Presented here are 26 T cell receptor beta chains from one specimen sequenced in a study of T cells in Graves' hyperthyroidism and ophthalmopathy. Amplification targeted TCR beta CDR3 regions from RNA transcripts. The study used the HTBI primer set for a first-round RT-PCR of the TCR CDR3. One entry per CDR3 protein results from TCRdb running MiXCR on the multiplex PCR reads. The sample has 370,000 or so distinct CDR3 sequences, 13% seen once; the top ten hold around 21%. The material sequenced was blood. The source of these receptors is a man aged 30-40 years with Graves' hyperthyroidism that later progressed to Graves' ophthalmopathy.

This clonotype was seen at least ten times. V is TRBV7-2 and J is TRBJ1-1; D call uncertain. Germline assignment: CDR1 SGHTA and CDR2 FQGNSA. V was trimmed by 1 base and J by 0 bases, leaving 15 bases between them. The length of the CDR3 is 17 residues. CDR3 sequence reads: CASSLVAGTYMNTEAFF. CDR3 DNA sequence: TGTGCCAGCAGCTTAGTTGCAGGTACCTACATGAACACTGAAGCTTTCTTT.

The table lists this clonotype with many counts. The CDR3 region is CASSERGVYTYNEQFF. The DNA of the CDR3 is TGTGCCAGCAGTGAAAGGGGAGTATACACCTACAATGAGCAGTTCTTC. V is TRBV6-1 and J is TRBJ2-1; D is possibly TRBD1 or TRBD2 (5 bases each). Germline V gene sequence: CDR1 MNHNS, CDR2 SASEGT. The germline V and J ends were trimmed by 2 bases and 2 bases, with 13 bases remaining between them. The CDR3 is 16 amino acids.

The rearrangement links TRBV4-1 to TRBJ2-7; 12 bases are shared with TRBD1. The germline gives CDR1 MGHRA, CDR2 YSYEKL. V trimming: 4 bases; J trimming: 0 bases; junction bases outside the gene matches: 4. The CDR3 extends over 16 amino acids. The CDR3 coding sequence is TGCGCCAGCAGCCCGGGACAGGGGGCTTTCTCCTACGAGCAGTACTTC. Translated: CASSPGQGAFSYEQYF.

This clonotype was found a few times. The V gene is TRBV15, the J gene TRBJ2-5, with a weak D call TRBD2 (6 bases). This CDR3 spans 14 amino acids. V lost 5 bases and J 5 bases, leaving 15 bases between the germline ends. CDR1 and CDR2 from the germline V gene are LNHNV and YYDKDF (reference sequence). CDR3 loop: CATSRSGPHETQYF. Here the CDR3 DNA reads TGTGCCACCAGCCGGAGCGGGCCACATGAGACCCAGTACTTC.

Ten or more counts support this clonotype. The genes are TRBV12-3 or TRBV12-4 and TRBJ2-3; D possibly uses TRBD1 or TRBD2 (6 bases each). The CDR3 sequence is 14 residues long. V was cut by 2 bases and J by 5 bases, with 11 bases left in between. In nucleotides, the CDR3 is TGTGCCAGCAGTTTACGGGGGCAAGGAGATACGCAGTATTTT. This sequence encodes CASSLRGQGDTQYF.

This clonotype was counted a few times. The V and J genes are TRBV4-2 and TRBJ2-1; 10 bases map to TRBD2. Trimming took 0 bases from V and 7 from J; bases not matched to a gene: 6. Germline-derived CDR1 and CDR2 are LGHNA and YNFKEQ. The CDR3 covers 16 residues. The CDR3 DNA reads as TGTGCCAGCAGCCAAGATATGGCTAGCGGGGGAAATGAGCAGTTCTTC. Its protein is CASSQDMASGGNEQFF.

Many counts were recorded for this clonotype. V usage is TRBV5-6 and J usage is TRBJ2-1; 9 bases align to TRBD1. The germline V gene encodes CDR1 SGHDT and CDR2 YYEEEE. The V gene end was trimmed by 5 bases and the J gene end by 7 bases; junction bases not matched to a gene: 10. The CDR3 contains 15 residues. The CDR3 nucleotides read TGTGCCAGCAGGCGTACCGGACAGGGGTCAAATGAGCAGTTCTTC. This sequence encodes CASRRTGQGSNEQFF.

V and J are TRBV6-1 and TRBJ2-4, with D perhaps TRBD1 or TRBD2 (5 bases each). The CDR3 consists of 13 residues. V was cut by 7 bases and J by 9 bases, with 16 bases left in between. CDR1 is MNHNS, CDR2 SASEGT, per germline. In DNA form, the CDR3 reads TGTGCCAGCACGGGACGGTTCGGATTCATTCAGTACTTC. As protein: CASTGRFGFIQYF.

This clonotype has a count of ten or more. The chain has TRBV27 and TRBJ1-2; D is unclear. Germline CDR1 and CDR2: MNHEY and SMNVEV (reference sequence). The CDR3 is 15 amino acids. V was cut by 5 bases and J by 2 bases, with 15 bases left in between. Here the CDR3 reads CASSPAPSGNYGYTF. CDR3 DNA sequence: TGTGCCAGCAGTCCGGCCCCCTCGGGGAACTATGGCTACACCTTC.

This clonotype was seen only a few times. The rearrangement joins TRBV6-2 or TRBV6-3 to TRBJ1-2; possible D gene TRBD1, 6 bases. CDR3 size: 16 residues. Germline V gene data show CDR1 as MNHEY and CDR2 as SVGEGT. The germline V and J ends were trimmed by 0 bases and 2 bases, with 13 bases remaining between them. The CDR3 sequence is CASSYSMLDSNYGYTF. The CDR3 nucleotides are TGTGCCAGCAGTTACTCGATGTTGGACAGCAACTATGGCTACACCTTC.

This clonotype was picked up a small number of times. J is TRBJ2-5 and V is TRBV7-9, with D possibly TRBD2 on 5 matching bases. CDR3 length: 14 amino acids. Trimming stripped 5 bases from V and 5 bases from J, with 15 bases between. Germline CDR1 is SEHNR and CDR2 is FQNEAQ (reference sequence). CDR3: CASSQGLPGETQYF. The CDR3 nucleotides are TGTGCCAGCAGCCAAGGGCTCCCGGGGGAGACCCAGTACTTC.

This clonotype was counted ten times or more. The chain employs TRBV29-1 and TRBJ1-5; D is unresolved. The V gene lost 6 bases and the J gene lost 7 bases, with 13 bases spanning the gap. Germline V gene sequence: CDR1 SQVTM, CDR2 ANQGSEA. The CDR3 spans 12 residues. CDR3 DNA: TGCAGCGTGGCTGGTGTAGGACAGCCCCAGCATTTT. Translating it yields CSVAGVGQPQHF. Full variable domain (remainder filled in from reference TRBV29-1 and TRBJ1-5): SAVISQKPSRDICQRGTSLTIQCQVDSQVTMMFWYRQQPGQSLTLIATANQGSEATYESGFVIDKFPISRPNLTFSTLTVSNMSPEDSSIYLCSVAGVGQPQHFGDGTRLSIL.

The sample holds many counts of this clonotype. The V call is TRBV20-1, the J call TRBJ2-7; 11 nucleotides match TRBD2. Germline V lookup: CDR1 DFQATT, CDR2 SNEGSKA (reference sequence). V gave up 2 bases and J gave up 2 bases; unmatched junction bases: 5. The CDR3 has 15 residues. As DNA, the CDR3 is TGCAGTGCTAGAACCCTAGCGGGGGGTCCCTACGAGCAGTACTTC. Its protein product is CSARTLAGGPYEQYF.

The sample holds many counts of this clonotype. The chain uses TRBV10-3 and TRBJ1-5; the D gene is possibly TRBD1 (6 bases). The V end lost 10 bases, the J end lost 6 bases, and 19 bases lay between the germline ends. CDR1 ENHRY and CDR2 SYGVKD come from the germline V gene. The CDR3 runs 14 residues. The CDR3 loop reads CASHRNRESQPQHF. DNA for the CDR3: TGTGCCAGTCATCGGAACAGGGAAAGTCAGCCCCAGCATTTT.

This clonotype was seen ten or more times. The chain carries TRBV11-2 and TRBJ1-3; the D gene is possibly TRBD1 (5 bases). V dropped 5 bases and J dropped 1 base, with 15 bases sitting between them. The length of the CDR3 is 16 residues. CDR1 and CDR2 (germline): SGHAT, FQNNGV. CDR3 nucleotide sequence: TGTGCCAGCAGCCCCTGGACAAGGGCGTCTGGAAACACCATATATTTT. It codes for CASSPWTRASGNTIYF.

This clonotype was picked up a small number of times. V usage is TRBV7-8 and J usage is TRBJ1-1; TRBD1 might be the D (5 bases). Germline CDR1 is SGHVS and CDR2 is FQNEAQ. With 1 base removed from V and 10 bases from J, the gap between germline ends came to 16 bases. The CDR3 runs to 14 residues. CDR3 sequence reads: CASSLGTGGDRAFF. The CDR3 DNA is TGTGCCAGCAGCTTAGGGACGGGGGGGGATAGAGCTTTCTTT.

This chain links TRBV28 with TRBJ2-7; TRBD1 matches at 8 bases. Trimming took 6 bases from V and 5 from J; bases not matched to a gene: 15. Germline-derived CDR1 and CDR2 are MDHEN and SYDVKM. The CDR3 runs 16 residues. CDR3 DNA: TGTGCCAGCAGCCGAACGTCAGGACAGGGAGCCCACGAGCAGTACTTC. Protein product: CASSRTSGQGAHEQYF.

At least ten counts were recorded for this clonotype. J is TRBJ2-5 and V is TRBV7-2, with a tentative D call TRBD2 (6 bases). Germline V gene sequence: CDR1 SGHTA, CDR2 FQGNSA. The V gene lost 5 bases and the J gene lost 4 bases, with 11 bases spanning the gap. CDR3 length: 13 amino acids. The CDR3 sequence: CASSGGVGETQYF. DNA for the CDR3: TGTGCCAGCAGCGGCGGGGTGGGAGAGACCCAGTACTTC.

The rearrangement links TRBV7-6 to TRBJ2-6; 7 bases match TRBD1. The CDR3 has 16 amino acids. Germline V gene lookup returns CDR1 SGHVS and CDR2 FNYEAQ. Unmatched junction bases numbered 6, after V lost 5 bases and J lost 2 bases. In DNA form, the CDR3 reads TGTGCCAGCAGCGAAAGAACAGGGGCTGGGGCCAACGTCCTGACTTTC. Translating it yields CASSERTGAGANVLTF.

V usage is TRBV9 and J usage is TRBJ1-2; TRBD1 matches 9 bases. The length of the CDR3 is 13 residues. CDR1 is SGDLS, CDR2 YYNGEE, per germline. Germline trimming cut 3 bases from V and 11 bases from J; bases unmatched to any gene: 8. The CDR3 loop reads CASSGGQGIRYTF. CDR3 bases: TGTGCCAGCAGCGGAGGACAGGGGATAAGATACACCTTC.

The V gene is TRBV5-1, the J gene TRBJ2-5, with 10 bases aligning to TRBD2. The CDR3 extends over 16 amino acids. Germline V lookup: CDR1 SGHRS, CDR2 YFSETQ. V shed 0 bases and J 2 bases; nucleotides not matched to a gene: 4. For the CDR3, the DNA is TGCGCCAGCAGCTTGGAAGCGGGGGGGAAGCAAGAGACCCAGTACTTC. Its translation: CASSLEAGGKQETQYF.

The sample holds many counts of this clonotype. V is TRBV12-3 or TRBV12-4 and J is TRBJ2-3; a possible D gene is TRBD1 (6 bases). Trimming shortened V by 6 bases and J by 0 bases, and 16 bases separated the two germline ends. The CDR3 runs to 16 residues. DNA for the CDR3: TGTGCCAGCAGACCGACAGGTACGACTAGCACAGATACGCAGTATTTT. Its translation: CASRPTGTTSTDTQYF.

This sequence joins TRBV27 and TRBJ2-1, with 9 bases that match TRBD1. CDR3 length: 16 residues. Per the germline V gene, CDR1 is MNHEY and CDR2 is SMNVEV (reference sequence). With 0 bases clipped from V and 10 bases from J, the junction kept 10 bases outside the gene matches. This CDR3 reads CASSLSGTGFLQEQFF. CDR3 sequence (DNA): TGTGCCAGCAGTTTATCGGGGACAGGGTTTCTTCAAGAGCAGTTCTTC.

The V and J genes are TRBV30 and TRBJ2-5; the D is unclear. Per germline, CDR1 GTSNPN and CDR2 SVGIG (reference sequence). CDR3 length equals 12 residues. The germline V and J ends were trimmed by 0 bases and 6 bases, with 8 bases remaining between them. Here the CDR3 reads CAWSVPGKTQYF. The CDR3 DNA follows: TGTGCCTGGAGTGTACCAGGAAAGACCCAGTACTTC.

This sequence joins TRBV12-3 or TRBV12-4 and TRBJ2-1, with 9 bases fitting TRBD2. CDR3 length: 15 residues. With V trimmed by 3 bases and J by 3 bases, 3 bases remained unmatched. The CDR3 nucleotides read TGTGCCAGCAGTTTCGGTAGCGGGGGCTACAATGAGCAGTTCTTC. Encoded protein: CASSFGSGGYNEQFF.

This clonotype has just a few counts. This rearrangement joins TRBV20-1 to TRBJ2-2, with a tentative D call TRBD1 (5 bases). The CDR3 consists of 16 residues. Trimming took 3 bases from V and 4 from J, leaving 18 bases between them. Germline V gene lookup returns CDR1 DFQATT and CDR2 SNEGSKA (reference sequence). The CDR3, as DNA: TGCAGTGCTAGTCCGGGTGGCAGGGTCGGCACCGGGGAGCTGTTTTTT. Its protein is CSASPGGRVGTGELFF.